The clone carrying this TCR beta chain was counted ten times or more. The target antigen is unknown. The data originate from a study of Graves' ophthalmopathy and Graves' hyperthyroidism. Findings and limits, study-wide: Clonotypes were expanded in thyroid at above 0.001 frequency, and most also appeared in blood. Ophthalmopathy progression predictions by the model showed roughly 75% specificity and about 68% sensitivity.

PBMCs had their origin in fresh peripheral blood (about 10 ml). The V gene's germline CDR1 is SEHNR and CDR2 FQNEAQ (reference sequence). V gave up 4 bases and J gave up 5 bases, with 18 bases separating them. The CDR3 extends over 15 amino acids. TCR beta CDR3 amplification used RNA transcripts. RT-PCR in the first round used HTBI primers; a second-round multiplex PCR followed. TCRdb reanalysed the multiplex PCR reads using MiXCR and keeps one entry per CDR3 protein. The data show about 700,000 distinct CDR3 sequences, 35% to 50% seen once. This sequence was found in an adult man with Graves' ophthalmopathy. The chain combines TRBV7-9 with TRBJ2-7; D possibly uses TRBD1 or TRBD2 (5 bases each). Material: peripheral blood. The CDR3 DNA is TGTGCCAGCAGCTGGGGACGGACGGGAACCAACGAGCAGTACTTC. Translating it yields CASSWGRTGTNEQYF.